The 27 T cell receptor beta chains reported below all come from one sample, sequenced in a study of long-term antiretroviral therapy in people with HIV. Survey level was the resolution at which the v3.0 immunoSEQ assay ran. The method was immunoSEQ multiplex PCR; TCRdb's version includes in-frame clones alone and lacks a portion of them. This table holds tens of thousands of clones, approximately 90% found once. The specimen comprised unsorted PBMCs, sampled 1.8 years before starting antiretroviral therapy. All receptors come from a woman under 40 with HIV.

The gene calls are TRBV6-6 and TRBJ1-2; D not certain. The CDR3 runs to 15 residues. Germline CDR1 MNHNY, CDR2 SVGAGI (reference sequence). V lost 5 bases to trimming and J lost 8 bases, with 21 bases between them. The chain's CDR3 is CASSPRESSSRGYTF. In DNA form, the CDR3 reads TGTGCCAGCAGTCCCAGAGAGTCCTCCTCCCGGGGCTACACCTTC.

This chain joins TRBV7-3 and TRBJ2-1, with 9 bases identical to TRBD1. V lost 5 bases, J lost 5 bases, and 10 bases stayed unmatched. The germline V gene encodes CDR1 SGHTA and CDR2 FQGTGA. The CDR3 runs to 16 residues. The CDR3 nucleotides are TGTGCCAGCAGCGTGGACAGGGGTAAGGCCGACAATGAGCAGTTCTTC. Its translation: CASSVDRGKADNEQFF.

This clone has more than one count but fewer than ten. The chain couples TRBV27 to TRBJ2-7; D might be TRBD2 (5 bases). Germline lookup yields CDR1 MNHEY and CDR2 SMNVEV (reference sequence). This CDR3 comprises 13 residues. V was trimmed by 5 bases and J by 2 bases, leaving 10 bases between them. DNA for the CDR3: TGTGCCAGCAGTCAAGGCGGGCCCTACGAGCAGTACTTC. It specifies CASSQGGPYEQYF.

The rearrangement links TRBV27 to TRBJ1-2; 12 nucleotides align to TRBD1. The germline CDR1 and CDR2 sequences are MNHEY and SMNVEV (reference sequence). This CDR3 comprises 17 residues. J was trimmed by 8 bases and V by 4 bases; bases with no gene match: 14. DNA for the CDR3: TGTGCCAGCAGTTGGGGACAGGGGGCACGGGGAAGGCGGGGCTACACCTTC. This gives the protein CASSWGQGARGRRGYTF.

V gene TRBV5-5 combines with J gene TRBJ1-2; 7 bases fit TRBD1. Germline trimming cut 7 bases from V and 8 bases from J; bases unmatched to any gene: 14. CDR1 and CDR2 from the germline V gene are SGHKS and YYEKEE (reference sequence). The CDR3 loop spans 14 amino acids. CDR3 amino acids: CASSTGDRLGGYTF. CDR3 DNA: TGTGCCAGCTCCACAGGGGACCGCTTGGGCGGCTACACCTTC. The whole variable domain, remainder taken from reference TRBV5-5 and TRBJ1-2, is DAGVTQSPTHLIKTRGQQVTLRCSPISGHKSVSWYQQVLGQGPQFIFQYYEKEERGRGNFPDRFSARQFPNYSSELNVNALLLGDSALYLCASSTGDRLGGYTFGSGTRLTVV.

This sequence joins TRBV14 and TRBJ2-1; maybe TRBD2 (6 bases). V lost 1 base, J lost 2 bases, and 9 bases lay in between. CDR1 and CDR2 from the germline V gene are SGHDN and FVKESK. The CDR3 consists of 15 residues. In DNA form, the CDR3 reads TGTGCCAGCAGCCAAGTGACTAGTCCCTACAATGAGCAGTTCTTC. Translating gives CASSQVTSPYNEQFF. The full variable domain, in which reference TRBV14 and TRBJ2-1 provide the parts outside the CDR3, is EAGVTQFPSHSVIEKGQTVTLRCDPISGHDNLYWYRRVMGKEIKFLLHFVKESKQDESGMPNNRFLAERTGGTYSTLKVQPAELEDSGVYFCASSQVTSPYNEQFFGPGTRLTVL.

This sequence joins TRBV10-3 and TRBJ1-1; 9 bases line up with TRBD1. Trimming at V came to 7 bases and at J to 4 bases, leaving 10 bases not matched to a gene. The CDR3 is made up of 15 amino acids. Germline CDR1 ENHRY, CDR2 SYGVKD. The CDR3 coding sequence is TGTGCCATCACCCAGCGGGGGACAGGGATCACTGAAGCTTTCTTT. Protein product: CAITQRGTGITEAFF.

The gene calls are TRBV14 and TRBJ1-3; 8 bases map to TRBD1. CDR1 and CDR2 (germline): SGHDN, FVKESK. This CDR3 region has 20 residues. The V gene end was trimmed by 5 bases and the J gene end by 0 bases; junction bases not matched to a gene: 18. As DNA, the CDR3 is TGTGCCAGCAGCACGAAGGCGACCAGGGGGCTTACCTACTCTGGAAACACCATATATTTT. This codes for CASSTKATRGLTYSGNTIYF.

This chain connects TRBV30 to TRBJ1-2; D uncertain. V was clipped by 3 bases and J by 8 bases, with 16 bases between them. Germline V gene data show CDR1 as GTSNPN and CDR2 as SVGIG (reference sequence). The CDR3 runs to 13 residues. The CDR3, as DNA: TGTGCCTGGAGCGCCGGAGGAGGGAAGGGCTACACCTTC. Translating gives CAWSAGGGKGYTF.

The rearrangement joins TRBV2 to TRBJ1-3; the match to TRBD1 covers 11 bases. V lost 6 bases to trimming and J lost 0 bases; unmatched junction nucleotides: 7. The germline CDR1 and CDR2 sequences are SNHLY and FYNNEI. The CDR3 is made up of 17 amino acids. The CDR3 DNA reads TGTGCCAGCAGGGACAGGGGGCAAAGGCCCTCTGGAAACACCATATATTTT. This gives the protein CASRDRGQRPSGNTIYF.

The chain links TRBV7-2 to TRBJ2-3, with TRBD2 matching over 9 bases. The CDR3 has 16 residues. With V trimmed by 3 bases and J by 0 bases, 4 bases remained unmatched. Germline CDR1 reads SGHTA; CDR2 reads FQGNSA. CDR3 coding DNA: TGTGCCAGCAGCTTCCAGAGCGGGGGGAGCACAGATACGCAGTATTTT. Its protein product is CASSFQSGGSTDTQYF.

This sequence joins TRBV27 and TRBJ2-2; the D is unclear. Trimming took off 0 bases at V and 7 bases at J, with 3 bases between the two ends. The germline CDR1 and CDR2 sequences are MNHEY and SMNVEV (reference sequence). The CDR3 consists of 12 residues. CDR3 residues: CASSLSLGELFF. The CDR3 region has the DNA TGTGCCAGCAGTTTATCCCTCGGGGAGCTGTTTTTT.

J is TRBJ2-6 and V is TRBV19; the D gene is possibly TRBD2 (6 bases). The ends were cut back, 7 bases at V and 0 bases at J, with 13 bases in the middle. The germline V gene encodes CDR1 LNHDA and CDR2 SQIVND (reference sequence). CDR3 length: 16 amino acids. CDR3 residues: CASNEGGISGANVLTF. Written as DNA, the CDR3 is TGTGCCAGTAACGAAGGCGGGATCTCTGGGGCCAACGTCCTGACTTTC. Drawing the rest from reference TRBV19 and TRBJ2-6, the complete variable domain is DGGITQSPKYLFRKEGQNVTLSCEQNLNHDAMYWYRQDPGQGLRLIYYSQIVNDFQKGDIAEGYSVSREKKESFPLTVTSAQKNPTAFYLCASNEGGISGANVLTFGAGSRLTVL.

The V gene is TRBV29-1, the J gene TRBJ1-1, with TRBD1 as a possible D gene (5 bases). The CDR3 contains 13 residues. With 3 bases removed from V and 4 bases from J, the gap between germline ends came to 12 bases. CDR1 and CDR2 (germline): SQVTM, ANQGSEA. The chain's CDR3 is CSVDFQGGTEAFF. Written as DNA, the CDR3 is TGCAGCGTTGATTTTCAGGGTGGCACTGAAGCTTTCTTT.

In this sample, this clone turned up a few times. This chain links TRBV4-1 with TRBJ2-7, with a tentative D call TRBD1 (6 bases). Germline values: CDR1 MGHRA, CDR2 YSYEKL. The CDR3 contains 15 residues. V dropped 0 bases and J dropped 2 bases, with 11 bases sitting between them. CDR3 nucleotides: TGCGCCAGCAGCCAAGACCAGGGGCGGGCCTACGAGCAGTACGTC. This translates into CASSQDQGRAYEQYV.

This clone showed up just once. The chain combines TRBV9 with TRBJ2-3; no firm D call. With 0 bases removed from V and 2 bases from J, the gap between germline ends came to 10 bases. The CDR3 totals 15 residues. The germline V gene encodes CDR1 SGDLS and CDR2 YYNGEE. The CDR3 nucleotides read TGTGCCAGCAGCGTAGATCGCGAAGTCACAGATACGCAGTATTTT. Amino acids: CASSVDREVTDTQYF.

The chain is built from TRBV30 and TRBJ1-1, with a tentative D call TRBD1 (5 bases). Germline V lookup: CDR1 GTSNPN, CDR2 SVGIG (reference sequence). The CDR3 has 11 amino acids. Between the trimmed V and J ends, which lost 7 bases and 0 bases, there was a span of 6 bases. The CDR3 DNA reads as TGTGCCTTGGGGCTGAACACTGAAGCTTTCTTT. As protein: CALGLNTEAFF.

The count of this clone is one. DNA for the CDR3: TGTGCCTGGAGTGTCGCGAGCTACGAGCAGTACTTC. Protein: CAWSVASYEQYF. This chain joins TRBV30 and TRBJ2-7; D remains unclear. Germline values: CDR1 GTSNPN, CDR2 SVGIG (reference sequence). The V and J ends lost 0 bases and 3 bases respectively, with 6 bases between them. This CDR3 has 12 residues.

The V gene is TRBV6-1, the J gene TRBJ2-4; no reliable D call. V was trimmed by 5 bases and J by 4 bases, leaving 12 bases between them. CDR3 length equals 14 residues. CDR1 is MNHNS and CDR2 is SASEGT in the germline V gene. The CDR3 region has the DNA TGTGCCAGCAGTTCAGGTTCTAATAAAAACATTCAGTACTTC. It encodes CASSSGSNKNIQYF.

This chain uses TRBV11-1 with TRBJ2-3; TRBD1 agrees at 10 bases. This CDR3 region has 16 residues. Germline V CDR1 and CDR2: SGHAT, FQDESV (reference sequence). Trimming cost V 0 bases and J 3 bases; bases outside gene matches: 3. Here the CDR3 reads CASSLAPGQGTDTQYF. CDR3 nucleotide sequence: TGTGCCAGCAGCTTAGCCCCGGGACAGGGGACAGATACGCAGTATTTT.

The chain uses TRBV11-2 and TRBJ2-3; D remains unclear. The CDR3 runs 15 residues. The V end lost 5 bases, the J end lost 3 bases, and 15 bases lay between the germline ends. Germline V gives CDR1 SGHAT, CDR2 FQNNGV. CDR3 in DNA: TGTGCCAGCAGCACCCTCCGTACGGGTACAGATACGCAGTATTTT. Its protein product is CASSTLRTGTDTQYF.

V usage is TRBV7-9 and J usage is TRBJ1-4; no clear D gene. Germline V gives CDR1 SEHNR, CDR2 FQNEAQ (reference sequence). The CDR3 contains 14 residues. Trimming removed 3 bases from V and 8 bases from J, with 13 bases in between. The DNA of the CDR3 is TGTGCCAGCAGCTTCTGGTCTCCGGGAGAAAAACTGTTTTTT. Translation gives CASSFWSPGEKLFF.

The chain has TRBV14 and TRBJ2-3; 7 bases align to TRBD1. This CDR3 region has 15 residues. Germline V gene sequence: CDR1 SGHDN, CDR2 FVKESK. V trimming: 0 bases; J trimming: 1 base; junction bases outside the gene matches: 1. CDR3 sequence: CASSQETGGTDTQYF. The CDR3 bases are TGTGCCAGCAGCCAAGAAACAGGGGGCACAGATACGCAGTATTTT.

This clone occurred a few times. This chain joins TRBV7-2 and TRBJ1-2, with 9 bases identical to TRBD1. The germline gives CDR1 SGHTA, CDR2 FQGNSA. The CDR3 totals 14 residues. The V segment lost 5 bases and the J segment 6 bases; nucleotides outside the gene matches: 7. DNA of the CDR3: TGTGCCAGCAGCCGGACAGGGGAGGACGATGGCTACACCTTC. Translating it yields CASSRTGEDDGYTF.

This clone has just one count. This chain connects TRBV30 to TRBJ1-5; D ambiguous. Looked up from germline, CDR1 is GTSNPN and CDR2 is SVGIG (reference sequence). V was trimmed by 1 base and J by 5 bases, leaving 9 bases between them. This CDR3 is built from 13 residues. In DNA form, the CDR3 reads TGTGCCTGGAGTGGGGGTCACGATCAGCCCCAGCATTTT. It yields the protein CAWSGGHDQPQHF.

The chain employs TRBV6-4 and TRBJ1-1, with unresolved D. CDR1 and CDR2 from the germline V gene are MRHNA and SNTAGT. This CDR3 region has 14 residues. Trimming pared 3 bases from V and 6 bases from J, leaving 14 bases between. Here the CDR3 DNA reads TGTGCCAGCAGTGATCCCGGGAGGACGGCTGAAGCTTTCTTT. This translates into CASSDPGRTAEAFF.

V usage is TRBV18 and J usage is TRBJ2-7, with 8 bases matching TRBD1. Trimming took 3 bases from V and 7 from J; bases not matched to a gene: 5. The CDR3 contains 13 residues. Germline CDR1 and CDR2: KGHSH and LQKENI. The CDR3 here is CASSPDRVGEQYV. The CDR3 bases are TGTGCCAGCTCACCGGACAGGGTAGGAGAGCAGTACGTC.